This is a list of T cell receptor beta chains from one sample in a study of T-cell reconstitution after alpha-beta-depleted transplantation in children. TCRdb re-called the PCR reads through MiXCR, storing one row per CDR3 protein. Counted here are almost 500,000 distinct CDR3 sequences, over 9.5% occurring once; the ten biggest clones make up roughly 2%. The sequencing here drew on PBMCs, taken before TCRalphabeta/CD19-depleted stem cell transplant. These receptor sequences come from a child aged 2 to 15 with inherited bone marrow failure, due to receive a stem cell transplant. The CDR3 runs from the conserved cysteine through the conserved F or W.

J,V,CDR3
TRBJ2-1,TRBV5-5,CASSLWADSYNEQFF
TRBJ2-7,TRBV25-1,CASSVGTPPYEQYF
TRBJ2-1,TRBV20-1,CSARGLRDNEQFF
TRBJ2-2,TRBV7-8,CASSSLWELAGELFF
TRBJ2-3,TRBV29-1,CSVHRDRGRTDTQYF
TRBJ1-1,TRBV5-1,CASSLDWNTEAFF
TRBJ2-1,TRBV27,CASRASGYNEQFF
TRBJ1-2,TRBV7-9,CASSSGTGVNYGYTF
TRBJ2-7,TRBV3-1,CASSLGLAGATRQYF
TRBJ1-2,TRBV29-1,CSVDRNYGYTF
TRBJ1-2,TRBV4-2,CASSTEDRGYGYTF
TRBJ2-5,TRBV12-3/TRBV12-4,CASSLHGQGKETQYF
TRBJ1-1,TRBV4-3,CASSQEGWGNTEAFF
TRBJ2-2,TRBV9,CASSLTSGRAGELFF
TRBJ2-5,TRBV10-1,CASSEGTGGQETQYF
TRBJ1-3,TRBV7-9,CASSPPLLNSGNTIYF
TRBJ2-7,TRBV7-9,CASSSGTVEQYF
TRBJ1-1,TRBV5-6,CASSSDLGGIGTEAFF
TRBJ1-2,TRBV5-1,CASSFRDKDYGYTF
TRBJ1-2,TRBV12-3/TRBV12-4,CASSLLQAGYYGYTF
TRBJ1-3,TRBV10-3,CAISEDRASGNTIYF
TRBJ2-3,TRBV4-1,CASSQHGGPLDTQYF
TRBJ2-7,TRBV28,CASSYEGASGSYEQYF
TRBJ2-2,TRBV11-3,CASSSPTGATGELFF
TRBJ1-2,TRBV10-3,CAISEQPGRTNYGYTF
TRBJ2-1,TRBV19,CASSIDRDDNEQFF
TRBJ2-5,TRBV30,CAWSHGLAGDGETQYF
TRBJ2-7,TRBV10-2,CASSKLGAGTYEQYF
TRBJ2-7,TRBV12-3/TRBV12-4,CASSGPGRSYYEQYF
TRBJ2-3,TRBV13,CASFRVAGADTQYF
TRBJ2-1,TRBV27,CATISSGSYNEQFF
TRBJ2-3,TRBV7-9,CASSPIVDTQYF
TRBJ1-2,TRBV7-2,CASSRQGGGSNYGYTF
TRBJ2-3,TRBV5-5,CASSLNVLSTDTQYF
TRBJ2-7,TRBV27,CASSLGETYEQYF
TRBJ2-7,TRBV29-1,CSVEQEGQNYEQYF
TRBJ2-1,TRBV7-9,CASSSLRGRAGEQFF
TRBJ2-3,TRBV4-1,CASSQDWTDTQYF
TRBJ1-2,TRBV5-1,CASSPPERDSYGYTF
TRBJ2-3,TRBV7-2,CASSLYRGQGTQYF
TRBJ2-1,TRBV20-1,CSAGGVTSGRAGYNEQFF
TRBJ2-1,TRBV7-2,CASSLAGGINNEQFF
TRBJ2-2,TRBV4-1,CASSQPQGAGELFF
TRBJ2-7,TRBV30,CAWSVPISEQYF
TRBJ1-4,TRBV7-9,CASSRDRVATNEKLFF
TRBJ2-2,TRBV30,CAWRGDTGELFF
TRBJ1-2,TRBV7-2,CASSLAGAGSHGYTF
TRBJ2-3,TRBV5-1,CASSPEATDTQYF
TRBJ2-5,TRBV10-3,CAISRQGWETQYF
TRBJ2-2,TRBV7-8,CASSLTGTLTGELFF
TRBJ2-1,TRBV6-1,CASTSALAGGPHNEQFF
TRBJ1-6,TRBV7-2,CASTRGVAGRSNSPLHF
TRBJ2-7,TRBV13,CASSLYRVHEQYF
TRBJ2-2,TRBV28,CASSFASGSGSGELFF
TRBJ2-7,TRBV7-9,CASSLGESGDYEQYF
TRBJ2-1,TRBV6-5,CASSYSTGENEQFF
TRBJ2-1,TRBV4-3,CASSQVDVAGYNEQFF
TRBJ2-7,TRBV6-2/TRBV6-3,CASSYMVVGQSSYEQYF
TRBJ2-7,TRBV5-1,CASSLQGSAYEQYF
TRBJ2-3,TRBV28,CASSFGFRVGDTQYF